Below are 10 T cell receptor beta chains sequenced from a single sample in a study of blood T cell repertoires in COVID-19. Repertoires were generated with immunoSEQ multiplex PCR, while TCRdb's copy carries only in-frame clones and drops some. The profile shows fewer than 150,000 clones, more than 60% of them singletons. Sequenced input: peripheral blood. The origin of the receptors is a man in his 70s with acute or convalescent COVID-19.

The rearrangement joins TRBV7-2 to TRBJ2-5; D not resolved. Deletions cut 5 bases from V and 5 bases from J, with 9 bases between. Looked up from germline, CDR1 is SGHTA and CDR2 is FQGNSA. The CDR3 loop spans 12 amino acids. CDR3 sequence (DNA): TGTGCCAGCAGCCCGTTGAGGGAGACCCAGTACTTC. Amino acid sequence: CASSPLRETQYF.

This clone was seen more than once but under ten times. The chain joins TRBV19 to TRBJ2-5; 10 bases match TRBD1. The V gene end was trimmed by 5 bases and the J gene end by 5 bases; junction bases not matched to a gene: 8. Germline CDR1 and CDR2: LNHDA and SQIVND (reference sequence). This CDR3 contains 15 residues. The CDR3 DNA reads as TGTGCCAGTAGTGCAAGACAGGGGGCGGGGGAGACCCAGTACTTC. Translation gives CASSARQGAGETQYF. The full variable domain, its missing parts supplied by reference TRBV19 and TRBJ2-5, is DGGITQSPKYLFRKEGQNVTLSCEQNLNHDAMYWYRQDPGQGLRLIYYSQIVNDFQKGDIAEGYSVSREKKESFPLTVTSAQKNPTAFYLCASSARQGAGETQYFGPGTRLLVL.

This sequence joins TRBV6-5 and TRBJ1-3, with 8 positions matching TRBD1. The junction had 7 bases not matched to a gene; V was cut back by 5 bases and J by 4 bases. There are 15 residues in the CDR3. Germline V gene sequence: CDR1 MNHEY, CDR2 SVGAGI. CDR3 nucleotides: TGTGCCAGCAGTCTCGGCGGGACAGGCGGAAACACCATATATTTT. It yields the protein CASSLGGTGGNTIYF.

The chain carries TRBV19 and TRBJ2-5; weak D call: TRBD2 (6 bases). The V and J ends lost 7 bases and 2 bases respectively, with 11 bases between them. In germline, CDR1 is LNHDA, CDR2 SQIVND (reference sequence). The CDR3 has 13 amino acids. The CDR3 protein is CASKGRGQETQYF. The CDR3 DNA reads TGTGCCAGTAAAGGGCGGGGACAAGAGACCCAGTACTTC.

The genes are TRBV4-2 and TRBJ1-2; D gene ambiguous. The CDR3 sequence is 18 residues long. Trimming took off 1 base at V and 4 bases at J, with 22 bases between the two ends. Germline CDR1 and CDR2: LGHNA and YNFKEQ. CDR3 amino acids: CASSQGRRGSDPTYGYTF. The DNA of the CDR3 is TGTGCCAGCAGCCAAGGGCGACGGGGATCCGACCCAACCTATGGCTACACCTTC.

V usage is TRBV5-4 and J usage is TRBJ2-6; D is possibly TRBD1 (5 bases). The CDR3 has 15 residues. Trimming took off 4 bases at V and 0 bases at J, with 8 bases between the two ends. Germline V gene sequence: CDR1 SGHNT, CDR2 YYREEE (reference sequence). This chain's CDR3 is CASSLDSSGANVLTF. The CDR3 DNA follows: TGTGCCAGCAGCCTCGACAGCTCTGGGGCCAACGTCCTGACTTTC.

This chain links TRBV5-5 with TRBJ1-1; maybe TRBD1 (6 bases). The length of the CDR3 is 15 residues. Trimming pared 3 bases from V and 4 bases from J, leaving 16 bases between. Germline assignment: CDR1 SGHKS and CDR2 YYEKEE (reference sequence). CDR3 loop: CASSSTGTGTTEAFF. CDR3 in DNA: TGTGCCAGCAGCTCGACAGGCACCGGAACCACTGAAGCTTTCTTT.

The V call is TRBV9, the J call TRBJ2-2, with TRBD2 matching 11 bases. The CDR3 loop spans 15 amino acids. Germline V gene data show CDR1 as SGDLS and CDR2 as YYNGEE. The trim removed 2 bases at V and 11 bases at J, leaving 8 bases unmatched. CDR3 nucleotides: TGTGCCAGCAGCGTTGATTCTAGCGGGGGGCAAGAGCTGTTTTTT. Protein sequence: CASSVDSSGGQELFF. The whole variable domain, filled in from reference TRBV9 and TRBJ2-2, reads DSGVTQTPKHLITATGQRVTLRCSPRSGDLSVYWYQQSLDQGLQFLIQYYNGEERAKGNILERFSAQQFPDLHSELNLSSLELGDSALYFCASSVDSSGGQELFFGEGSRLTVL.

This clone was picked up one time. The chain carries TRBV2 and TRBJ2-7; 10 bases fit TRBD1. The V segment lost 1 base and the J segment 4 bases; nucleotides outside the gene matches: 4. CDR3 length: 15 amino acids. The germline V gene encodes CDR1 SNHLY and CDR2 FYNNEI. The CDR3 DNA sequence: TGTGCCAGCAGTGAAGGGACAGGGGGTTGGTACGAGCAGTACTTC. It specifies CASSEGTGGWYEQYF. The full variable domain, rest sourced from reference TRBV2 and TRBJ2-7, is EPEVTQTPSHQVTQMGQEVILRCVPISNHLYFYWYRQILGQKVEFLVSFYNNEISEKSEIFDDQFSVERPDGSNFTLKIRSTKLEDSAMYFCASSEGTGGWYEQYFGPGTRLTVT.

This clone appeared a few times. CDR3 coding DNA: TGTGCCAGCAGCTTAGTATTCAGGGGGAGCTCTGGAAACACCATATATTTT. It yields the protein CASSLVFRGSSGNTIYF. The J gene is TRBJ1-3, the V gene TRBV11-2, with 7 bases fitting TRBD1. CDR3 length: 17 amino acids. V lost 1 base and J lost 0; bases outside the gene matches: 6. Germline CDR1 reads SGHAT; CDR2 reads FQNNGV.